This TCR beta chain came from a study of T cells after yellow fever vaccination. Study-level points and caveats: Some clonotypes were seen in both the CD4 and the CD8 compartments. These made up a small share and likely arose from convergent recombination. Sorted memory subsets showed almost no vaccine-responding clonotypes on day 0. Although the secondary response was weaker, it peaked faster, at day 5 versus 15.

The CDR3 is 17 residues long. Trimming cost V 7 bases and J 3 bases; bases outside gene matches: 15. Germline CDR1 is SGHDT and CDR2 is YYEEEE. TCRdb recomputed calls from the 5' RACE reads with MiXCR, one row per CDR3 protein. The sample yields about 30,000 distinct CDR3 sequences, 5.5% to 8% seen once. V usage is TRBV5-6 and J usage is TRBJ2-1; 8 bases map to TRBD2. The input for sequencing was PBMCs, either bulk or a sorted T-cell subset (CD4+, CD8+, memory, or dextramer-sorted; not recorded which), taken on the day of the yellow fever booster vaccination. The sequence was collected from a man aged 25-40 years who received the YFV17D yellow fever vaccine. CDR3 nucleotides: TGTGCCAGCGTTAGGTCGGGAGGGCCTAAAAACTACAATGAGCAGTTCTTC. Protein: CASVRSGGPKNYNEQFF.